What follows describes a single T cell receptor (beta chain). The data stem from a study of blood T cell repertoires in COVID-19. Across the study: Spain, Italy and the United States supplied samples that represented acute and convalescent COVID-19. Nucleic acid was either cDNA or gDNA, and it came from T cells, B-cell-depleted T cells, or PBMCs.

The CDR3 covers 13 residues. The germline V gene has CDR1 SEHNR and CDR2 FQNEAQ (reference sequence). The V and J ends lost 10 bases and 7 bases, in that order; junction bases with no gene match: 9. Original analysis: Amplification from reference gene primers served as the basis for estimated nucleated cell counts. Produced via immunoSEQ multiplex PCR; TCRdb's table is partial and in-frame only. D and trimming were read from the DNA, whereas the V and J calls and clone size are those reported in that table. The profile covers around 270,000 clones, with around 89% appearing a single time and approximately 4.3% taken by the ten largest.

The receptor comes from a man aged 40-55 years with acute or convalescent COVID-19. V usage is TRBV7-9 and J usage is TRBJ1-4; 7 nucleotides agree with TRBD1. The sample taken for sequencing was peripheral blood. In nucleotides, the CDR3 is TGTGCCATTTCCGGGGACAGCTCTGAAAAACTGTTTTTT. This codes for CAISGDSSEKLFF. Full variable domain (missing parts from reference TRBV7-9 and TRBJ1-4): DTGVSQNPRHKITKRGQNVTFRCDPISEHNRLYWYRQTLGQGPEFLTYFQNEAQLEKSRLLSDRFSAERPKGSFSTLEIQRTEQGDSAMYLCAISGDSSEKLFFGSGTQLSVL.